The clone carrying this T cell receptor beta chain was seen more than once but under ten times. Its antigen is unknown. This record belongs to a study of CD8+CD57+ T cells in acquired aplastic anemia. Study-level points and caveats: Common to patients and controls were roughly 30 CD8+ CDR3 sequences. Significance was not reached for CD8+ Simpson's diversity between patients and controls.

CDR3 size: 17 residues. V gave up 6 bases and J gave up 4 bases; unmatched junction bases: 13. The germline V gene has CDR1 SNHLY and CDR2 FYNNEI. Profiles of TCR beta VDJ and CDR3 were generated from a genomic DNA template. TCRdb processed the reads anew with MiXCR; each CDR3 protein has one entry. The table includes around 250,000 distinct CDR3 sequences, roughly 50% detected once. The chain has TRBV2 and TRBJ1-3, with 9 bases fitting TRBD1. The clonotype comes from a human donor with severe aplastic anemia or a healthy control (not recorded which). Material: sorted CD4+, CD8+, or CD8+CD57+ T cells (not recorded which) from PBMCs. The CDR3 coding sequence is TGTGCCAGCAGCGCTCTCGGGACAGGGTATAAGGGAAACACCATATATTTT. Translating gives CASSALGTGYKGNTIYF. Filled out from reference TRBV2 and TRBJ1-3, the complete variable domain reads EPEVTQTPSHQVTQMGQEVILRCVPISNHLYFYWYRQILGQKVEFLVSFYNNEISEKSEIFDDQFSVERPDGSNFTLKIRSTKLEDSAMYFCASSALGTGYKGNTIYFGEGSWLTVV.